The rows below give T cell receptor beta chains drawn from one sample of a study of PD-L1 blockade in urothelial cancer. Profiled with immunoSEQ multiplex PCR; TCRdb holds only in-frame clones, not every one. The data hold about 88,000 clones, with around nine tenths observed a single time. Here the sequenced sample was PBMCs, taken around atezolizumab (anti-PD-L1) treatment. These receptors were obtained from a man in his 60s with urothelial cancer. Both conserved end residues are part of each CDR3. Each record gives: J gene, V gene, CDR3 length, D gene, clone size, CDR3 protein, CDR3 DNA. D genes are given only for firm matches. Not all rows give a size; the values are once, few, many and, for expanded clones, a class.

TRBJ1-2 TRBV28 12 NA NA CASSPPGGGYTF TGTGCCAGCAGCCCCCCGGGGGGTGGCTACACCTTC
TRBJ2-3 TRBV7-2 16 NA NA CASSLGRRPSTDTQYF TGTGCCAGCAGCTTAGGGCGGAGGCCTAGCACAGATACGCAGTATTTT
TRBJ2-1 TRBV5-1 20 TRBD2 NA CASSLEGGTSGRQTYNEQFF TGCGCCAGCAGCTTGGAGGGCGGGACTAGCGGGAGACAAACCTACAATGAGCAGTTCTTC
TRBJ1-1 TRBV6-4 13 TRBD1 NA CAREGRGFTEAFF TGTGCTCGAGAAGGCAGGGGGTTCACTGAAGCTTTCTTT
TRBJ2-2 TRBV28 17 TRBD1 NA CASSFWGMATGPGELFF TGTGCCAGCAGTTTCTGGGGTATGGCGACAGGGCCCGGGGAGCTGTTTTTT
TRBJ1-2 TRBV7-3 16 TRBD1 NA CASSPGTARANYGYTF TGTGCCAGCAGCCCCGGGACAGCTAGAGCTAACTATGGCTACACCTTC
TRBJ2-5 TRBV4-3 16 NA NA CASSHASTTGQETQYF TGCGCCAGCAGCCACGCCTCAACGACAGGTCAAGAGACCCAGTACTTC
TRBJ2-3 TRBV11-3 17 TRBD2 once CASSLGTSGPLRDTQYF TGTGCCAGCAGCTTGGGTACTAGCGGGCCCCTCAGGGATACGCAGTATTTT
TRBJ2-3 TRBV7-9 14 NA NA CASSLAQGTDTQYF TGTGCCAGCAGCTTAGCCCAGGGAACAGATACGCAGTATTTT
TRBJ2-7 TRBV6-5 15 TRBD2 NA CASSSWTSGRNEQYF TGTGCCAGCAGTTCCTGGACTAGCGGGAGGAACGAGCAGTACTTC
TRBJ1-1 TRBV7-8 14 NA NA CASSPREGVAEAFF TGTGCCAGCAGCCCCCGCGAGGGTGTAGCTGAAGCTTTCTTT
TRBJ1-4 TRBV28 15 TRBD1 NA CASSSPGQGAEKLFF TGTGCCAGCAGTTCACCGGGACAGGGGGCCGAGAAACTGTTTTTT
TRBJ2-7 TRBV4-1 14 NA NA CASSQDLYGYEQYF TGCGCCAGCAGCCAAGATCTCTATGGCTACGAGCAGTACTTC
TRBJ1-1 TRBV6-5 11 NA once CASSGAGKAFF TGTGCCAGCAGTGGGGCAGGTAAAGCTTTCTTT
TRBJ2-7 TRBV2 16 NA NA CASSEEIRTAGYEQYF TGTGCCAGCAGTGAAGAAATAAGGACAGCAGGTTACGAGCAGTACTTC
TRBJ2-7 TRBV18 15 TRBD1 NA CASSPGTGSSYEQYF TGTGCCAGCTCACCCGGGACAGGGAGCTCCTACGAGCAGTACTTC
TRBJ2-3 TRBV15 20 TRBD2 NA CATSRANVPGLAGSTDTQYF TGTGCCACCAGCAGAGCTAATGTCCCGGGACTAGCGGGGAGCACAGATACGCAGTATTTT
TRBJ2-7 TRBV19 15 NA NA CASSIGGTDTYEQYF TGTGCCAGTAGTATAGGAGGGACTGACACCTACGAGCAGTACTTC
TRBJ1-5 TRBV7-2 14 NA NA CASSIRGGNQPQHF TGTGCCAGCAGCATTAGGGGGGGAAATCAGCCCCAGCATTTT
TRBJ1-5 TRBV18 13 NA NA CASSPPPAEPQHF TGTGCCAGCTCACCACCACCCGCGGAGCCCCAGCATTTT
TRBJ2-1 TRBV6-4 13 TRBD2 NA CASSPGLEYEQFF TGTGCCAGCAGCCCGGGACTAGAGTATGAGCAGTTCTTC
TRBJ2-3 TRBV12-2 15 NA NA CASRLAAGGLDTQYF TGTGCAAGTCGCTTAGCGGCGGGAGGCCTCGATACGCAGTATTTT
TRBJ2-5 TRBV30 14 TRBD2 NA CAWSTRGGQETQYF TGTGCCTGGAGTACGCGGGGGGGCCAAGAGACCCAGTACTTC
TRBJ2-5 TRBV18 14 TRBD1 few CASSPQGAGETQYF TGTGCCAGCTCACCACAGGGGGCCGGGGAGACCCAGTACTTC
TRBJ2-7 TRBV4-1 16 TRBD2 few CASSQVLAGASYEQYF TGCGCCAGCAGCCAAGTTCTAGCGGGAGCTTCCTACGAGCAGTACTTC
TRBJ2-1 TRBV28 15 TRBD2 NA CASRHSGTRNNEQFF TGTGCCAGCAGACATAGCGGGACTAGGAACAATGAGCAGTTCTTC
TRBJ2-2 TRBV18 17 TRBD2 few CASSPGTSGSETGELFF TGTGCCAGCTCACCCGGGACTAGCGGGAGCGAGACCGGGGAGCTGTTTTTT
TRBJ2-4 TRBV9 17 TRBD2 NA CASSVTTGASGGDIQYF TGTGCCAGCAGCGTCACGACAGGGGCTAGCGGGGGGGACATTCAGTACTTC
TRBJ2-4 TRBV7-2 17 NA NA CASSEGGLTLAKNIQYF TGTGCCAGCAGCGAAGGTGGGCTAACTCTAGCCAAAAACATTCAGTACTTC
TRBJ1-5 TRBV5-8 16 TRBD1 few CASSTGQGVLGQPQHF TGTGCCAGCAGCACCGGACAGGGGGTTCTAGGGCAGCCCCAGCATTTT
TRBJ2-1 TRBV29-1 14 TRBD1 NA CSVASGTGSDEQFF TGCAGCGTAGCGTCCGGGACAGGGAGCGATGAGCAGTTCTTC
TRBJ2-7 TRBV12-2 17 NA NA CASRLASRDFCSYEQYF TGTGCAAGTCGCTTAGCGTCCCGGGACTTCTGTTCCTACGAGCAGTACTTC
TRBJ1-1 TRBV2 16 TRBD1 NA CASRPGTAREDTEAFF TGTGCCAGCAGGCCGGGGACAGCCAGGGAGGACACTGAAGCTTTCTTT
TRBJ2-1 TRBV2 14 NA NA CASKIGTQSREQFF TGTGCCAGCAAGATCGGGACACAGTCGAGGGAGCAGTTCTTC
TRBJ1-2 TRBV6-5 15 NA NA CASSYQFGSSYGYTF TGTGCCAGCAGTTATCAGTTCGGGTCTTCCTATGGCTACACCTTC
TRBJ2-1 TRBV5-4 13 NA NA CASNGGAYNEQFF TGTGCCAGCAATGGCGGGGCCTACAATGAGCAGTTCTTC
TRBJ1-1 TRBV2 18 NA NA CASSERSLGMTVNTEAFF TGTGCCAGCAGTGAACGGTCATTGGGGATGACAGTGAACACTGAAGCTTTCTTT
TRBJ2-5 TRBV7-6 12 NA NA CASSPDQETQYF TGTGCCAGCAGCCCCGACCAAGAGACCCAGTACTTC
TRBJ2-3 TRBV19 15 NA NA CASSPQGLSTDTQYF TGTGCCAGTAGTCCACAGGGTCTAAGCACAGATACGCAGTATTTT